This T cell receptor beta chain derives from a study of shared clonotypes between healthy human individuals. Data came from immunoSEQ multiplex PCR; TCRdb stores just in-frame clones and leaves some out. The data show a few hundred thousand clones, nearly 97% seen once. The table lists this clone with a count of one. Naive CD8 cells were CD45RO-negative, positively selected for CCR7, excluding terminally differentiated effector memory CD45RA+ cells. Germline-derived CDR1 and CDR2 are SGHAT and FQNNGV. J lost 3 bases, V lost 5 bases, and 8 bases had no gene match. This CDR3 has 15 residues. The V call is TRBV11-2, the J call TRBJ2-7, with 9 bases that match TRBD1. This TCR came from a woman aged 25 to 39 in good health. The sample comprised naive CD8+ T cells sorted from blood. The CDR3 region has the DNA TGTGCCAGCAGCATTAGTACAGGGGGCAGCTACGAGCAGTACTTC. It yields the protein CASSISTGGSYEQYF.